These T cell receptor beta chains were read from a single sample in a study of Ad26.COV2.S vaccination and SARS-CoV-2 variants. TCRdb's copy holds only in-frame clones and misses some; the assay was immunoSEQ multiplex PCR. The data show 440,000 or so clones, roughly 91% seen once. The material was peripheral blood, obtained in a trial of Ad26.COV2.S vaccine versus placebo. Receptors were obtained from a person aged 18-65 years who received the Ad26.COV2.S COVID-19 vaccine or a placebo. Each CDR3 is given with its conserved first and last residue. A D gene is named only where the DNA matches it firmly. Rows give clone size only sometimes, using once, few, many, or a class for an expanded clone.

V	D	size	J	DNA	CDR3
TRBV19	-	-	TRBJ1-1	TGTGCCAGTACCAAAGGGGGGCACAGGAGGAACACTGAAGCTTTCTTT	CASTKGGHRRNTEAFF
TRBV2	TRBD2	-	TRBJ2-1	TGTGCCAGCAGCGGACTAGCGGGAGAATACCCATACAATGAGCAGTTCTTC	CASSGLAGEYPYNEQFF
TRBV11-3	-	-	TRBJ2-2	TGTGCCAGCAGCCCAGGAGCGGCCACCGGGGAGCTGTTTTTT	CASSPGAATGELFF
TRBV29-1	-	-	TRBJ2-7	TGCAGCGTTGGGGGGCGAGGCTACGAGCAGTACTTC	CSVGGRGYEQYF
TRBV10-3	-	-	TRBJ2-1	TGTGCCATCAGTGATAGTACCTACAATGAGCAGTTCTTC	CAISDSTYNEQFF
TRBV6-2/TRBV6-3	-	-	TRBJ2-7	TGTGCCAGCAGCCAAACCTACGAGCAGTACTTC	CASSQTYEQYF
TRBV6-5	-	-	TRBJ1-5	TGTGCCAGCACCCGAATGGGGGGCCAGCCCCAGCATTTT	CASTRMGGQPQHF
TRBV6-4	TRBD2	-	TRBJ2-1	TGTGCCAGCAGCCGGGGTAGCGGGAAGGATGAGCAGTTCTTC	CASSRGSGKDEQFF
TRBV19	-	-	TRBJ2-1	TGTGCCAGTAGTATACTAGCGTCCTACAATGAGCAGTTCTTC	CASSILASYNEQFF
TRBV21-1	-	-	TRBJ2-7	TGTGCCAGCAGCAAAGTACACCGGGACGTTTGCTCCTACGAGCAGTACTTC	CASSKVHRDVCSYEQYF
TRBV15	TRBD2	-	TRBJ2-7	TGTGCCACCTCGAGCGGGAGGCTTATATACGAGCAGTACTTC	CATSSGRLIYEQYF
TRBV9	-	-	TRBJ2-7	TGTGCCAGCAGCCACGCCTACGAGCAGTACTTC	CASSHAYEQYF
TRBV28	-	-	TRBJ1-5	TGTGCCAGCAGGGTACGGGTTACTATAAGCAATCAGCCCCAGCATTTT	CASRVRVTISNQPQHF
TRBV2	TRBD2	few	TRBJ2-1	TGTGCCAGCAGTGCGGGACTAGGGAATGAGCAGTTCTTC	CASSAGLGNEQFF
TRBV5-1	-	-	TRBJ2-1	TGCGCCAGCAGCCGGGGACCGACAGTCAGTCAGGAGCAGTTCTTC	CASSRGPTVSQEQFF
TRBV11-3	-	-	TRBJ2-7	TGTGCCAGCAGCTTCCCCGGGGGATATGGGCGGGGAGACTGGGTCGAGCAGTACTTC	CASSFPGGYGRGDWVEQYF
TRBV28	-	-	TRBJ2-3	TGTGCCAGCAACCTGGGTGGGGCTGCAGATACGCAGTATTTT	CASNLGGAADTQYF
TRBV6-2/TRBV6-3	TRBD1	few	TRBJ1-5	TGTGCCAGCAGTTACTGGGAGGACAGGCACAATCAGCCCCAGCATTTT	CASSYWEDRHNQPQHF
TRBV11-2	TRBD2	-	TRBJ2-7	TGTGCCAGCGTCGCAACGACTAGCGGGAGTTCCGAGCAGTACTTC	CASVATTSGSSEQYF
TRBV7-9	-	-	TRBJ2-5	TGTGCCAGCAGCCCCGACGGAGCGGACGAAGAGACCCAGTACTTC	CASSPDGADEETQYF
TRBV6-4	TRBD2	few	TRBJ2-3	TGTGCCAGCAGTGACTCGACTAGCGGGAGCACAGATACGCAGTATTTT	CASSDSTSGSTDTQYF
TRBV28	TRBD1	-	TRBJ1-2	TGTGCCAGCAGTTTAACGGGACAGGGGGAGCTCTATGGCTACACCTTC	CASSLTGQGELYGYTF
TRBV4-3	-	-	TRBJ1-2	TGCGCCAGCAGCCCTGAGGGGGGGGCGGAGGGCTACACCTTC	CASSPEGGAEGYTF
TRBV2	-	-	TRBJ2-7	TGTGCCAGCACGGGAGCCTACGAGCAGTACTTC	CASTGAYEQYF
TRBV19	-	-	TRBJ1-1	TGTGCCAGTAGTATAGCTCGCCGGGGGCCTACTGAAGCTTTCTTT	CASSIARRGPTEAFF
TRBV7-3	-	-	TRBJ1-1	TGTGCCAGCAGCTTAACTGAGGGCCCGAACACTGAAGCTTTCTTT	CASSLTEGPNTEAFF
TRBV6-5	-	-	TRBJ2-7	TGTGCCAGCAGGGAGGCGGGGTTCTACGAGCAGTACTTC	CASREAGFYEQYF
TRBV5-1	-	-	TRBJ1-4	TGCGCCAGCAGCTCTGAACCAACAGGGTTGGTCGAAAAACTGTTTTTT	CASSSEPTGLVEKLFF
TRBV7-9	-	-	TRBJ2-1	TGTGCCAGCAGCTCCAGTGGGGCGGTGTTACCCCACATTAGTGAGCAGTTCTTC	CASSSSGAVLPHISEQFF
TRBV28	TRBD1	-	TRBJ2-7	TGTGCCAGCAGTTACCCCCGGACAGGGGGCATCGAGCAGTACTTC	CASSYPRTGGIEQYF
TRBV3-1/TRBV3-2	TRBD2	-	TRBJ2-5	TGTGCCAGCAGCCAAGATCGAGGGCTAGCGGGAGGAGAGACCCAGTACTTC	CASSQDRGLAGGETQYF
TRBV9	-	-	TRBJ2-1	TGTGCCAGCAGCACGGGGGATAACTACAATGAGCAGTTCTTC	CASSTGDNYNEQFF
TRBV7-2	-	-	TRBJ2-7	TGTGCCAGCAGCTTAGTTGTCAGGGTGAGTGAGCAGTACTTC	CASSLVVRVSEQYF
TRBV20-1	TRBD1	once	TRBJ2-7	TGCAGTGGTGGACAGGGGTACGAGCAGTACTTC	CSGGQGYEQYF
TRBV27	TRBD2	-	TRBJ2-7	TGTGCCAGCAGTCTGGAATCGGGGGGACGCGGGAGGGATCACGAGCAGTACTTC	CASSLESGGRGRDHEQYF
TRBV24-1	TRBD1	-	TRBJ2-1	TGTGCCACCAGTGAGCCGGGACAGGGGCTACGCAGTGAGCAGTTCTTC	CATSEPGQGLRSEQFF
TRBV7-2	TRBD2	-	TRBJ2-5	TGTGCCAGCAGCTTAAGCGGGGGGCAAGAGACCCAGTACTTC	CASSLSGGQETQYF